The clone carrying this T cell receptor beta chain was seen at least ten times. Time point indicated: before trial treatment. Primers targeting TRAV and TRBV primed first-strand cDNA, covering alpha and beta chains. Over roughly 18 PCR cycles, TCRs were amplified from a constant-region primer and V-primer adapter. Each CDR3 protein is one row after TCRdb ran MiXCR on the reads. The table records approximately 70,000 distinct CDR3 sequences, around 30% of them present only once. This CDR3 is 13 amino acids long. CDR1 SEHNR and CDR2 FQNEAQ come from the germline V gene (reference sequence). V gave up 5 bases and J gave up 5 bases, with 13 bases separating them. The data stem from a study of low-dose radiotherapy and immunotherapy resistance in tumors.

The sequences come from PBMCs, collected before treatment. The J gene is TRBJ2-7, the V gene TRBV7-9; a weak D match, TRBD1 (5 bases). This receptor was taken from a female donor with ovarian cancer. The CDR3 is CASSTAGSHEQYF. The DNA of the CDR3 is TGTGCCAGCAGCACGGCAGGGTCCCACGAGCAGTACTTC.